Presented here are 28 T cell receptor beta chains from one specimen sequenced in a study of T cell responses to AZD1222 COVID-19 vaccine. Data came from immunoSEQ multiplex PCR; TCRdb stores just in-frame clones and leaves some out. The table includes about 94,000 clones, 85% detected once. This sample comprised peripheral blood, obtained 28 days after the second AZD1222 dose. These receptor sequences come from an adult who received the AZD1222 COVID-19 vaccine.

The V gene is TRBV3-1 (or the pseudogene TRBV3-2), the J gene TRBJ2-1; D is possibly TRBD2 (6 bases). Germline V gives CDR1 LGHDT, CDR2 YNNKEL (reference sequence). CDR3 length: 16 residues. The V and J ends lost 3 bases and 8 bases respectively, with 20 bases between them. The CDR3 DNA reads TGTGCCAGCAGCCACGCGGCTAGCGTTGTGTGGGATGAGCAGTTCTTC. Amino acid sequence: CASSHAASVVWDEQFF.

The chain combines TRBV5-1 with TRBJ1-5; maybe TRBD1 (5 bases). Germline CDR1 SGHRS, CDR2 YFSETQ. Trimming removed 3 bases at V and 6 bases at J, with 10 bases between. This CDR3 has 13 residues. CDR3 loop: CASSSFGGQPQHF. Here the CDR3 DNA reads TGCGCCAGCAGCTCGTTTGGGGGTCAGCCCCAGCATTTT.

This chain joins TRBV6-5 and TRBJ2-2, with D unclear. Trimming took 2 bases from V and 4 from J, leaving 2 bases between them. The CDR3 has 12 amino acids. Looked up from germline, CDR1 is MNHEY and CDR2 is SVGAGI. The CDR3: CASSYATGELFF. The CDR3 DNA follows: TGTGCCAGCAGTTACGCCACCGGGGAGCTGTTTTTT.

The chain links TRBV4-1 to TRBJ1-2; D possibly corresponds to TRBD1 (5 bases). The germline V gene has CDR1 MGHRA and CDR2 YSYEKL. This CDR3 comprises 15 residues. V lost 7 bases to trimming and J lost 8 bases, with 23 bases between them. In nucleotides, the CDR3 is TGCGCCAGCAACATCAGGGAGCCAGGGACCGACGGCTACACCTTC. It translates to CASNIREPGTDGYTF.

DNA of the CDR3: TGTGCCAGCAGCCAAGATTTGGCTAGCGGAGCCAATGAGCAGTTCTTC. The encoded protein is CASSQDLASGANEQFF. The chain couples TRBV4-2 to TRBJ2-1; 7 positions agree with TRBD2. The CDR3 has 16 residues. V dropped 0 bases and J dropped 6; count of bases not matched to a gene: 8. CDR1 LGHNA and CDR2 YNFKEQ come from the germline V gene.

V gene TRBV19 combines with J gene TRBJ1-2; tentative D call: TRBD1 (5 bases). The CDR3 extends over 15 amino acids. Germline assignment: CDR1 LNHDA and CDR2 SQIVND (reference sequence). V was clipped by 3 bases and J by 6 bases, with 17 bases between them. Written as DNA, the CDR3 is TGTGCCAGTAGTATTCCCGGCAGGGTAGTTGATGGCTACACCTTC. Amino acid sequence: CASSIPGRVVDGYTF.

The V call is TRBV7-6, the J call TRBJ2-7; 10 bases align to TRBD2. The length of the CDR3 is 15 residues. CDR1 is SGHVS, CDR2 FNYEAQ, per germline. Trimming took 1 base from V and 6 from J; bases not matched to a gene: 6. As DNA, the CDR3 is TGTGCCAGCAGCTTAGGTGCGGGACTAGCGTTCGAGCAGTACTTC. Protein: CASSLGAGLAFEQYF.

The V and J genes are TRBV5-1 and TRBJ1-1, with D uncertain. The CDR3 loop spans 13 amino acids. Germline CDR1 reads SGHRS; CDR2 reads YFSETQ. Trimming cost V 2 bases and J 1 base, with 6 bases left between them. The CDR3 nucleotides read TGCGCCAGCAGCTTATCGCCGAACACTGAAGCTTTCTTT. Translated, it gives CASSLSPNTEAFF. The whole variable domain, remainder taken from reference TRBV5-1 and TRBJ1-1, is KAGVTQTPRYLIKTRGQQVTLSCSPISGHRSVSWYQQTPGQGLQFLFEYFSETQRNKGNFPGRFSGRQFSNSRSEMNVSTLELGDSALYLCASSLSPNTEAFFGQGTRLTVV.

V is TRBV10-3 and J is TRBJ2-7; 9 nucleotides align to TRBD1. The germline CDR1 and CDR2 sequences are ENHRY and SYGVKD. The CDR3 covers 14 residues. Trimming took 6 bases from V and 2 from J; bases not matched to a gene: 5. The CDR3 protein is CAIRTGTGTYEQYF. The CDR3 DNA reads as TGTGCCATCAGGACCGGGACAGGGACCTACGAGCAGTACTTC.

CDR3 loop: CASSLARDEQFF. The CDR3 DNA reads TGTGCCAGCAGTCTCGCCAGGGATGAGCAGTTCTTC. The V gene is TRBV6-2 or TRBV6-3, the J gene TRBJ2-1; a weak D match, TRBD1 (5 bases). Germline V CDR1 and CDR2: MNHEY, SVGEGT. Trimming took off 5 bases at V and 8 bases at J, with 10 bases between the two ends. The CDR3 sequence is 12 residues long.

The chain carries TRBV9 and TRBJ1-4; D may be TRBD1 (5 bases). This CDR3 has 16 residues. V lost 0 bases and J 5 bases, leaving 14 bases between the germline ends. Germline CDR1 is SGDLS and CDR2 is YYNGEE. CDR3 region: CASSVGPGTGNEKLFF. CDR3 DNA sequence: TGTGCCAGCAGCGTAGGCCCCGGGACCGGCAATGAAAAACTGTTTTTT.

The rearrangement joins TRBV12-5 to TRBJ1-5; 9 nucleotides align to TRBD1. The CDR3 has 16 residues. Trimming cost V 3 bases and J 5 bases; bases outside gene matches: 8. Looked up from germline, CDR1 is LGHNT and CDR2 is FRNRAP. The CDR3 is CASGFGTGRLDQPQHF. As DNA, the CDR3 is TGTGCTAGTGGTTTCGGGACAGGGAGGCTTGATCAGCCCCAGCATTTT.

V and J are TRBV10-1 and TRBJ2-3; 13 bases line up with TRBD2. The germline V gene has CDR1 WNHNN and CDR2 SYGVQD (reference sequence). The CDR3 length is 15 residues. Unmatched junction bases numbered 4, after V lost 8 bases and J lost 2 bases. The CDR3 sequence: CASSGLAGATDTQYF. CDR3 DNA sequence: TGCGCCAGCTCTGGACTAGCGGGAGCCACAGATACGCAGTATTTT.

Written as DNA, the CDR3 is TGTGCCAGCAGCTCCGCTTTTGGACAGGTTCGCTCCTACGAGCAGTACTTC. Amino acids: CASSSAFGQVRSYEQYF. The rearrangement uses TRBV7-2 and TRBJ2-7, with TRBD1 matching over 7 bases. Trimming took 4 bases from V and 0 from J; bases not matched to a gene: 12. The CDR3 is made up of 17 amino acids. The germline gives CDR1 SGHTA, CDR2 FQGNSA.

This clone appeared a few times. V gene TRBV6-6 combines with J gene TRBJ1-5; D call uncertain. Germline V gives CDR1 MNHNY, CDR2 SVGAGI (reference sequence). V lost 4 bases and J lost 2, with 3 bases in between. There are 12 residues in the CDR3. The CDR3 region has the DNA TGTGCCAGCAGTTCGGGCAATCAGCCCCAGCATTTT. Translation: CASSSGNQPQHF.

The table lists this clone with a count of one. This chain joins TRBV5-1 and TRBJ1-6; no reliable D call. The V gene's germline CDR1 is SGHRS and CDR2 YFSETQ. This CDR3 has 14 residues. The V gene lost 3 bases and the J gene lost 11 bases, with 15 bases spanning the gap. The CDR3, as DNA: TGCGCCAGCAGCTCGAACTCCCTCGACGCACCCCTCCACTTT. Translation gives CASSSNSLDAPLHF.

In this sample, this clone turned up a few times. The chain joins TRBV7-9 to TRBJ2-1; D tentatively reads TRBD1 or TRBD2 (7 bases each). CDR3 length equals 15 residues. Germline CDR1 is SEHNR and CDR2 is FQNEAQ (reference sequence). Trimming removed 5 bases from V and 4 bases from J, with 15 bases in between. In DNA, the CDR3 is TGTGCCAGCAGCACCCTCAGGGGGGGGTACAATGAGCAGTTCTTC. Residues: CASSTLRGGYNEQFF.

The rearrangement uses TRBV12-3 or TRBV12-4 and TRBJ1-5, with TRBD1 identical over 7 bases. J gave up 6 bases and V 4 bases, and 3 bases lay outside the gene matches. The CDR3 spans 13 residues. CDR3 nucleotide sequence: TGTGCCAGCAGTTCCCAGGGGGTTCAGCCCCAGCATTTT. It is translated as CASSSQGVQPQHF.

This clone is a singleton in its sample. This chain uses TRBV2 with TRBJ1-1; D remains ambiguous. CDR1 and CDR2 from the germline V gene are SNHLY and FYNNEI. The CDR3 sequence is 12 residues long. Trimming left V 8 bases short and J 11 bases short, with 18 bases between. For the CDR3, the DNA is TGTGCCAGCGTTTTCATGGAGAGAGACGCTTTCTTT. This codes for CASVFMERDAFF.

The chain recombines TRBV13 with TRBJ2-3; TRBD1 matches at 7 bases. This CDR3 region has 16 residues. Germline loops: CDR1 PRHDT, CDR2 FYEKMQ (reference sequence). Trimming cost V 5 bases and J 0 bases; bases outside gene matches: 8. CDR3: CASSPSLGGSTDTQYF. The DNA of the CDR3 is TGTGCCAGCAGCCCGTCCTTAGGGGGCAGCACAGATACGCAGTATTTT.

This chain links TRBV12-3 or TRBV12-4 with TRBJ1-4; D unresolved. The V and J ends lost 3 bases and 7 bases respectively, with 6 bases between them. CDR3 length equals 12 residues. CDR3: CASSLNPEKLFF. DNA of the CDR3: TGTGCCAGCAGTTTGAACCCTGAAAAACTGTTTTTT.

This sequence joins TRBV30 and TRBJ2-2, with D perhaps being TRBD1 or TRBD2 (6 bases each). CDR1 GTSNPN and CDR2 SVGIG come from the germline V gene (reference sequence). Trimming stripped 7 bases from V and 4 bases from J, with 19 bases between. The length of the CDR3 is 15 residues. CDR3 sequence reads: CAFSAGGVSTGELFF. The CDR3 region has the DNA TGTGCCTTTTCCGCCGGGGGCGTGAGCACCGGGGAGCTGTTTTTT.

This chain joins TRBV5-4 and TRBJ2-2; D gene uncertain. Germline V CDR1 and CDR2: SGHNT, YYREEE (reference sequence). The V and J ends lost 0 bases and 6 bases respectively, with 6 bases between them. The CDR3 sequence is 13 residues long. CDR3 loop: CASSLGYPGELFF. DNA for the CDR3: TGTGCCAGCAGCTTGGGGTACCCCGGGGAGCTGTTTTTT.

This chain uses TRBV12-3 or TRBV12-4 with TRBJ2-1; D perhaps matches TRBD2 (5 bases). This CDR3 spans 13 amino acids. Trimming pared 3 bases from V and 7 bases from J, leaving 10 bases between. The CDR3 DNA follows: TGTGCCAGCAGTTTTGCCGGGATGAATGAGCAGTTCTTC. Translating gives CASSFAGMNEQFF.

The chain couples TRBV5-1 to TRBJ1-1; TRBD1 is a possible D gene (5 bases). Looked up from germline, CDR1 is SGHRS and CDR2 is YFSETQ. The CDR3 loop spans 15 amino acids. The ends were cut back, 0 bases at V and 0 bases at J, with 9 bases in the middle. The CDR3 loop reads CASSLAVGVNTEAFF. The CDR3 DNA sequence: TGCGCCAGCAGCTTGGCCGTGGGGGTGAACACTGAAGCTTTCTTT.

This chain joins TRBV5-1 and TRBJ2-3; D perhaps matches TRBD1 (6 bases). V was shortened by 4 bases and J by 0 bases, with 12 bases between the two germline ends. CDR3 length equals 15 residues. Germline assignment: CDR1 SGHRS and CDR2 YFSETQ. The CDR3 DNA follows: TGCGCCAGCAGCCCGACAGGCAGCAGCACAGATACGCAGTATTTT. The encoded protein is CASSPTGSSTDTQYF.

The rearrangement links TRBV19 to TRBJ2-3; 7 nucleotides align to TRBD1. V dropped 5 bases and J dropped 1; count of bases not matched to a gene: 3. The germline V gene encodes CDR1 LNHDA and CDR2 SQIVND (reference sequence). The CDR3 runs 14 residues. CDR3 loop: CASSDRAGTDTQYF. Here the CDR3 DNA reads TGTGCCAGTAGTGACAGGGCGGGCACAGATACGCAGTATTTT.

The chain carries TRBV6-5 and TRBJ2-5, with 8 bases fitting TRBD1. This CDR3 comprises 14 residues. Germline CDR1 reads MNHEY; CDR2 reads SVGAGI. Trimming removed 7 bases from V and 2 bases from J; junction bases left unmatched: 6. CDR3 in DNA: TGTGCCAGCACTTGGACAGGGCGACAAGAGACCCAGTACTTC. It specifies CASTWTGRQETQYF.